The 28 T cell receptor beta chains reported below all come from one sample, sequenced in a study of tumor-infiltrating lymphocytes in primary liver carcinoma. From roughly 0.55 ug of total RNA, TCR beta-specific cDNA was reverse-transcribed using a constant-region primer. Libraries covering TCR beta were generated through three nested multiplex PCR rounds (using a slightly modified ARM-PCR). TRBV1-TRBV30 forward primers paired with a C-beta reverse primer drove the first two PCR rounds, roughly 10 cycles each. TCRdb called the multiplex PCR reads again in MiXCR, with one record for every CDR3 protein. The table has tens of thousands of distinct CDR3 sequences, around 77% seen once. Taking about 19-32 mg of unsorted bulk tissue, the authors co-extracted RNA and DNA. Specimen: liver tumor tissue from sampling region 4. The subset here: tumor region T4, right-lateral pole. All receptors come from a woman aged 25 to 45 with primary liver carcinoma and hepatitis B virus infection.

About this clonotype itself: Since a much larger clone is just one base distant, this may be a read error. The V call is TRBV7-9, the J call TRBJ1-5; D not resolved. This CDR3 spans 14 amino acids. The germline gives CDR1 SEHNR, CDR2 FQNEAQ (reference sequence). The CDR3 protein is CASSPRENNHPQQF. The CDR3 DNA follows: TGTGCCAGTAGCCCCCGGGAGAACAATCATCCCCAGCAGTTT. Combining the CDR3 with reference TRBV7-9 and TRBJ1-5 gives the whole variable domain DTGVSQNPRHKITKRGQNVTFRCDPISEHNRLYWYRQTLGQGPEFLTYFQNEAQLEKSRLLSDRFSAERPKGSFSTLEIQRTEQGDSAMYLCASSPRENNHPQQFGDGTRLSIL.

As regards this clonotype: A read error may produce the germline difference seen at one junction end. The gene calls are TRBV11-2 and TRBJ1-1, with 7 bases fitting TRBD1. The CDR3 runs to 20 residues. Germline V gene sequence: CDR1 SGHAT, CDR2 FQNNGV. DNA for the CDR3: TGTGCCAGCAGCGCTCGGGAGAGGGGGCGCAAGTGGTGGAATAACACTGAAACTTTCTTT. This codes for CASSARERGRKWWNNTETFF.

For this clonotype: A read error is likely, as this CDR3 ends without the conserved phenylalanine or tryptophan. V usage is TRBV11-2 and J usage is TRBJ2-3; no clear D gene. This CDR3 spans 14 amino acids. From germline, CDR1 is SGHAT and CDR2 FQNNGV. CDR3 amino acids: CASGPPTHTDAQYS. CDR3 nucleotides: TGTGCCAGCGGCCCACCAACTCACACAGATGCGCAGTATTCT.

For this clonotype: This may be a read error, as it is one base from a much larger clone. This chain joins TRBV20-1 and TRBJ1-3; D is uncertain. This CDR3 has 15 amino acids. From germline, CDR1 is DFQATT and CDR2 SNEGSKA (reference sequence). The CDR3 here is CNARDFYNSGNTIYF. The CDR3 DNA is TGCAATGCTAGAGACTTCTACAACAGTGGAAACACCATATATTTT.

Regarding this clonotype: One end of the junction fails to match germline, which may point to a read error. This rearrangement joins TRBV4-3 to TRBJ1-2; weak D call: TRBD1 (6 bases). The CDR3 totals 20 residues. CDR1 is LGHNA, CDR2 YSLEER, per germline. Here the CDR3 DNA reads TGCGACAGCAGCCAAGGCGAAGGAAGGGGCAGGACAGCTACTAACTATGACTACACCTTC. Its translation: CDSSQGEGRGRTATNYDYTF.

As to this clonotype: Given the absence of the conserved phenylalanine or tryptophan at the CDR3 end, a read error is likely. The chain combines TRBV11-2 with TRBJ2-2; no clear D. The germline V gene has CDR1 SGHAT and CDR2 FQNNGV. The CDR3 sequence is 16 residues long. Trimming removed 5 bases from V and 1 base from J, with 14 bases in between. This CDR3 is CASSPDPRLNTGELFY. For the CDR3, the DNA is TGTGCCAGCAGCCCCGATCCCCGACTGAACACCGGGGAGCTGTTTTAT.

With respect to this clonotype: No conserved phenylalanine or tryptophan is present at the end of the CDR3, so a read error is the likely explanation. The gene calls are TRBV5-4 and TRBJ1-1; D is possibly TRBD1 (6 bases). The CDR3 is made up of 13 amino acids. Per the germline V gene, CDR1 is SGHNT and CDR2 is YYREEE (reference sequence). The CDR3 here is CACSLTGRTEAFS. DNA for the CDR3: TGCGCCTGCAGCTTAACAGGGAGAACTGAAGCTTTCTCT.

About this clonotype: This likely comes from a read error, as the CDR3 has no conserved phenylalanine or tryptophan at its end. The gene calls are TRBV29-1 and TRBJ2-7; unclear D gene. Germline values: CDR1 SQVTM, CDR2 ANQGSEA. The CDR3 contains 12 residues. The CDR3 sequence: CSVKSFGYEQYI. The DNA for the CDR3 is TGCAGCGTTAAAAGTTTCGGGTACGAACAGTACATC.

With regard to this clonotype: A junction boundary mismatches the germline segment, possibly from a read error. This sequence joins TRBV4-3 and TRBJ2-1; no definite D call. The CDR3 totals 16 residues. Germline V lookup: CDR1 LGHNA, CDR2 YSLEER. The CDR3 nucleotides read TGCGCCAGTAGCCAAAACGTAGCAGGAGCCAGAGATGAGCACTTCTTC. This translates into CASSQNVAGARDEHFF.

In the case of this clonotype: A junction boundary mismatches the germline segment, possibly from a read error. This rearrangement joins TRBV11-2 to TRBJ2-7; the D is unclear. The CDR3 has 15 amino acids. Germline loops: CDR1 SGHAT, CDR2 FQNNGV. Here the CDR3 reads CAISLGVSCSYGQYF. CDR3 nucleotide sequence: TGTGCCATCAGCTTAGGAGTTAGCTGTTCCTACGGGCAGTACTTC.

As for this clonotype: In this CDR3 the conserved last residue, phenylalanine or tryptophan, is missing, so a read error is likely. The chain employs TRBV12-3 or TRBV12-4 and TRBJ2-3; D is undetermined. The CDR3 loop spans 13 amino acids. The CDR3 nucleotides read TGTGCCAGAAGTTATCAGTACACAGACACACAGTATTTA. The encoded protein is CARSYQYTDTQYL.

This clonotype was recorded once. The junction and the germline gene differ at one end; a read error may be behind it. The chain is built from TRBV11-2 and TRBJ2-2; the D gene is possibly TRBD2 (5 bases). CDR3 length: 16 residues. Germline CDR1 SGHAT, CDR2 FQNNGV. CDR3 sequence: CVSNPDPQLNTGEPFF. CDR3 coding DNA: TGTGTCAGCAACCCCGATCCCCAATTGAACACCGGGGAGCCGTTTTTT.

In this sample, this clonotype turned up once. The junction differs from germline at one of its ends, possibly a read error. This chain uses TRBV4-1 with TRBJ2-1, with no clear D. This CDR3 contains 14 residues. Germline loops: CDR1 MGHRA, CDR2 YSYEKL. DNA of the CDR3: TGCGCCAGCAGCCGGCTTGTCAGAAGTCACGAGCAGCTCTTC. It translates to CASSRLVRSHEQLF.

Relative to its sample, this clonotype is medium-sized. The J gene is TRBJ2-3, the V gene TRBV13; D is ambiguous. V dropped 5 bases and J dropped 2 bases, with 8 bases sitting between them. There are 13 residues in the CDR3. Germline V lookup: CDR1 PRHDT, CDR2 FYEKMQ (reference sequence). The CDR3, as DNA: TGTGCCAGCAGCCCCGAACTCACAGATACGCAGTATTTT. The encoded protein is CASSPELTDTQYF.

In regard to this clonotype: One end of the junction fails to match germline, which may point to a read error. The chain employs TRBV11-2 and TRBJ1-4; D may be TRBD1 (5 bases). This CDR3 region has 12 residues. CDR1 is SGHAT, CDR2 FQNNGV, per germline. Here the CDR3 reads CDSSPRGGRLFF. The CDR3 DNA sequence: TGTGACAGCAGCCCCCGGGGGGGAAGACTGTTTTTT.

This chain joins TRBV7-3 and TRBJ2-5, with a weak D call TRBD2 (6 bases). In germline, CDR1 is SGHTA, CDR2 FQGTGA. Trimming removed 5 bases from V and 3 bases from J, with 16 bases in between. The length of the CDR3 is 15 residues. The CDR3 spells CASSPLVGGKETQYF. The CDR3 bases are TGTGCCAGCAGCCCCCTAGTGGGGGGAAAAGAGACCCAGTACTTC.

As concerns this clonotype: Since no conserved phenylalanine or tryptophan closes the CDR3, a read error is the likely cause. The DNA is left out, because the CDR3 cannot be placed on it with certainty; the CDR3 is given as TCRdb lists it. The chain has TRBV29-1 and TRBJ1-1. Germline V lookup: CDR1 SQVTM, CDR2 ANQGSEA. The CDR3 length equals 12 residues, ends included. CDR3 region: CSVEAGSTEAFY.

This clonotype was found a few times. The rearrangement joins TRBV29-1 to TRBJ2-1, with D uncertain. CDR1 is SQVTM, CDR2 ANQGSEA, per germline. The CDR3 loop spans 11 amino acids. The CDR3 region has the DNA TGCGCCCTAAGGGACTACAATGAGCAGTTCTTC. Amino acids: CALRDYNEQFF.

Turning to this clonotype: Compared with germline, one end of the junction differs, possibly owing to a read error. The rearrangement joins TRBV11-2 to TRBJ2-7; perhaps TRBD2 as D (6 bases). The germline V gene has CDR1 SGHAT and CDR2 FQNNGV. The CDR3 consists of 15 residues. CDR3 DNA sequence: TGTGCCAGCAGCTTAGGGGTTAGCGGTTCCTATGAGCAGCACTTC. It yields the protein CASSLGVSGSYEQHF.

The chain combines TRBV5-6 with TRBJ2-5; D remains ambiguous. From germline, CDR1 is SGHDT and CDR2 YYEEEE. This CDR3 comprises 14 residues. Trimming removed 6 bases from V and 5 bases from J, with 17 bases in between. CDR3 nucleotides: TGTGCCAGCAACTCCACGACGGGTTATGAGACCCAGTACTTC. It encodes CASNSTTGYETQYF.

This clonotype came up a few times. The chain uses TRBV11-2 and TRBJ2-7; perhaps D is TRBD1 or TRBD2 (5 bases each). V was pared by 7 bases and J by 2 bases, with 15 bases between. The CDR3 contains 14 residues. The germline V gene encodes CDR1 SGHAT and CDR2 FQNNGV. The CDR3 DNA reads as TGTGCCAGCACTCCTGGGACGGGTACCTACGAGCAGTACTTC. The encoded protein is CASTPGTGTYEQYF.

As for this clonotype: Given the absence of the conserved phenylalanine or tryptophan at the CDR3 end, a read error is likely. The limits of the CDR3 on the DNA are not certain, so only TCRdb's listed CDR3 is given. The rearrangement joins TRBV7-9 to TRBJ2-7; TRBD2, as called in the table, went unchecked against the DNA. Germline CDR1 SEHNR, CDR2 FQNEAQ (reference sequence). Ends included, the CDR3 has 15 residues. The CDR3 reads CATSWGLAAPYEPYS.

Notes on this clonotype: Sequence at one end of the junction differs from germline and may be a read error. This rearrangement joins TRBV6-1 to TRBJ1-1; 7 bases are a match to TRBD1. The germline CDR1 and CDR2 sequences are MNHNS and SASEGT. This CDR3 has 14 amino acids. CDR3 DNA sequence: TGTGCCGGCAGTGTTGGCAGGGGGTACACTGTAGCTTTCTTT. Amino acid sequence: CAGSVGRGYTVAFF.

As regards this clonotype: The conserved phenylalanine or tryptophan is not found at the CDR3 terminus, so this likely reflects a read error. The chain couples TRBV11-2 to TRBJ1-4; a possible D gene is TRBD1 (5 bases). CDR1 and CDR2 (germline): SGHAT, FQNNGV. The CDR3 loop spans 12 amino acids. DNA for the CDR3: TGTGCTAGCTGCCCCTGGGGGGGAAAACTGTTTGTT. This sequence encodes CASCPWGGKLFV.

This clonotype was detected only once. The junction and the germline gene differ at one end; a read error may be behind it. The chain joins TRBV6-5 to TRBJ2-7; tentatively, D is TRBD1 (6 bases). Germline CDR1 reads MNHEY; CDR2 reads SVGAGI. CDR3 length: 15 residues. The CDR3 sequence: CTSSYRDNSSYEQYF. CDR3 DNA sequence: TGTACCAGCAGTTACAGGGACAACAGCTCCTACGAGCAGTACTTC.

The chain combines TRBV11-2 with TRBJ2-7, with 7 bases matching TRBD2. Germline V gene lookup returns CDR1 SGHAT and CDR2 FQNNGV. The CDR3 is made up of 15 amino acids. V gave up 5 bases and J gave up 1 base; unmatched junction bases: 8. CDR3 sequence reads: CASSHGGTDSYEQYF. CDR3 bases: TGTGCCAGCAGCCACGGGGGGACCGATTCCTACGAGCAGTACTTC.

In this sample, this clonotype turned up once. This could be a read error, since a much larger clone is one nucleotide away. The CDR3 end shows no conserved phenylalanine or tryptophan, and so a read error is likely. The chain joins TRBV29-1 to TRBJ2-4, with 7 bases matching TRBD1. CDR1 is SQVTM, CDR2 ANQGSEA, per germline. CDR3 length equals 15 residues. CDR3: CSVTGSPGLQSIQYL. CDR3 in DNA: TGTAGCGTGACAGGGTCCCCGGGGCTGCAAAGCATTCAGTACCTC.

Comments on this clonotype: One end of the junction does not line up with germline, which may come from a read error. The rearrangement uses TRBV5-8 and TRBJ2-4, with 8 bases fitting TRBD1. The CDR3 totals 17 residues. CDR1 is SGHTS and CDR2 is YDEGEE in the germline V gene. The chain's CDR3 is CASSLDWTGSESYIQYF. In DNA form, the CDR3 reads TGTGCCAGCAGCTTGGACTGGACAGGGTCAGAGAGTTACATTCAATACTTC.